This is a list of T cell receptor beta chains from one sample in a study of OX40 agonist ivuxolimab in advanced cancers. Some clones are missing from TCRdb's copy, which holds only in-frame ones; the method was immunoSEQ multiplex PCR. The sample contains some 87,000 clones, less than 95% of which appear only once. This sample comprised CD4+ or CD8+ T cells sorted from blood, obtained in a trial of the OX40 agonist ivuxolimab. The receptors were sampled from an adult with an advanced solid tumor such as melanoma, head and neck, liver or kidney cancer. Each CDR3 is given with its conserved first and last residue. A D gene is named only where the DNA matches it firmly. Clone size is stated in some rows and not others, as once, few, many or a class when expanded.

clone size	V gene	CDR3 length	D gene	J gene	CDR3 protein	CDR3 DNA
.	TRBV4-2	16	.	TRBJ2-7	CASSQESSALSYEQYF	TGTGCCAGCAGCCAAGAATCCAGCGCCCTCTCCTACGAGCAGTACTTC
.	TRBV15	14	.	TRBJ2-7	CATSRDRGRYEQYF	TGTGCCACCAGCAGAGACAGGGGGAGGTACGAGCAGTACTTC
.	TRBV7-9	18	TRBD2	TRBJ2-2	CASSAGTSGAPNTGELFF	TGTGCCAGCAGCGCCGGGACTAGCGGAGCCCCCAACACCGGGGAGCTGTTTTTT
.	TRBV4-1	15	TRBD1	TRBJ1-2	CASSPGQGKRHGYTF	TGCGCCAGCAGCCCGGGACAGGGCAAGCGGCATGGCTACACCTTC
.	TRBV13	14	TRBD1	TRBJ2-3	CASSLRTGPDTQYF	TGTGCCAGCAGCCTCCGGACAGGGCCAGATACGCAGTATTTT
once	TRBV11-2	18	TRBD1	TRBJ2-1	CASSPRQGAPVGDNEQFF	TGTGCCAGCAGCCCCAGACAGGGGGCCCCTGTGGGTGACAATGAGCAGTTCTTC
.	TRBV27	15	TRBD1	TRBJ2-5	CASSDRDRVVETQYF	TGTGCCAGCAGTGACCGGGACAGGGTAGTAGAGACCCAGTACTTC
.	TRBV12-5	15	.	TRBJ1-4	CASGSQGIPNEKLFF	TGTGCTAGTGGTTCGCAGGGGATCCCTAATGAAAAACTGTTTTTT
.	TRBV5-6	16	.	TRBJ2-3	CASSLGPGGFTDTQYF	TGTGCCAGCAGCCTAGGACCAGGGGGGTTCACAGATACGCAGTATTTT
.	TRBV25-1	16	.	TRBJ2-4	CASSEGRGRPGDIQYF	TGTGCCAGCAGTGAAGGGAGGGGGAGACCCGGGGACATTCAGTACTTC
.	TRBV6-6	14	.	TRBJ2-5	CASSPRWAQETQYF	TGTGCCAGCAGTCCCAGGTGGGCCCAAGAGACCCAGTACTTC
.	TRBV19	11	.	TRBJ2-3	CASSILGTQYF	TGTGCCAGTAGTATATTAGGTACGCAGTATTTT
.	TRBV7-2	14	.	TRBJ2-1	CASSADFGGNEQFF	TGTGCCAGCAGCGCTGATTTCGGGGGCAATGAGCAGTTCTTC
.	TRBV25-1	15	TRBD1	TRBJ2-7	CASSEIGQGAYEQYF	TGTGCCAGCAGTGAAATCGGACAGGGGGCCTACGAGCAGTACTTC
.	TRBV13	17	TRBD2	TRBJ2-1	CASSPLAGVSSYNEQFF	TGTGCCAGCAGCCCCCTAGCGGGGGTAAGCTCCTACAATGAGCAGTTCTTC
.	TRBV9	11	.	TRBJ1-2	CASSTGGGYTF	TGTGCCAGCAGTACCGGGGGGGGCTACACCTTC